This T cell receptor (beta chain) was captured in a study of post-analysis software for immune sequencing data. Overall study findings and caveats: TRBV5-6, TRBV5-1 and TRBV20-1 belonged to a set of roughly five TRBV segments that were more frequent in patients than controls.

This CDR3 has 16 amino acids. The trim removed 5 bases at V and 8 bases at J, leaving 13 bases unmatched. Looked up from germline, CDR1 is DFQATT and CDR2 is SNEGSKA (reference sequence). Included in the TCR beta cDNA libraries were unique molecular identifiers. A single record per CDR3 protein comes from TCRdb applying MiXCR to the PCR reads. The data contain 750,000 to 900,000 distinct CDR3 sequences, approximately 44% of them singletons. In the case of this clonotype: As yet, its antigen is unknown.

Material: blood. The chain recombines TRBV20-1 with TRBJ1-5; 12 nucleotides match TRBD1. The sequence was obtained from a girl under 18 with multiple sclerosis. DNA for the CDR3: TGCAGTGCTGGGTCTGGGACAGGGGGCCCTTCGGAGCCCCAGCATTTT. Protein: CSAGSGTGGPSEPQHF.